The present TCR beta chain was sequenced within a study of T-cell reconstitution after alpha-beta-depleted transplantation in children. Germline CDR1 reads DFQATT; CDR2 reads SNEGSKA (reference sequence). The V end was cut by 2 bases, the J end by 6 bases, with 16 bases between. The CDR3 covers 14 residues. Points on this clonotype: Its specificity is unknown.

Study findings and constraints: T-cell counts and diversity at one year post-transplant came mainly from newly produced T cells.

It was with unique molecular identifiers that the TCRbeta library was prepared. Using its own MiXCR run on the PCR reads, TCRdb lists one record per CDR3 protein. Of 140,000 to 150,000 distinct CDR3 sequences detected, 7.5% to 9% appear once; the ten largest clones hold roughly 18%. This specimen consisted of PBMCs, mostly from graft donor cells, obtained 180 days after TCRalphabeta/CD19-depleted stem cell transplant. This TCR was sampled from a female patient between 2 and 10 years old who had a stem cell transplant for congenital amegakaryocytic thrombocytopenia, so the T cells may come from the graft donor. The chain joins TRBV20-1 to TRBJ1-2; D remains unclear. CDR3 in amino acids: CSARPFPGNDGYTF. CDR3 DNA: TGCAGTGCTAGACCCTTTCCGGGAAACGATGGCTACACCTTC.